A single sample gave rise to the 22 T cell receptor beta chains below, sequenced in a study of T-cell reconstitution after alpha-beta-depleted transplantation in children listed by TCRdb under 2016. The library came from PCR. Instrument used: Illumina HiSeq 2500. TCR library preparation used molecular barcoding, with unique molecular identifiers applied to normalize quantification of the TCRbeta repertoire. TCRdb reprocessing: public reads trimmed at Q25 with fastp, clones called with MiXCR, in-frame beta chains kept. Every CDR3 protein is listed once, alongside the most common genes and DNA of its rows. Within this sample are hundreds of thousands of distinct CDR3 sequences, with around 23% of them counted one time only. The ten largest clones capture 12% to 15% of the sample. In the paper's terms, the treatment or condition label means: allogeneic hematopoietic cell transplantation with graft depleted of TCRalphabeta T cells and CD19 B cells.

Here the sequenced sample was PBMCs, mostly from graft donor cells, taken 360 days after TCRalphabeta/CD19-depleted stem cell transplant. The receptors derive from a boy under two years old who had a stem cell transplant for acute myeloid leukemia, so the T cells may come from the graft donor.

Only a few counts were recorded for this clonotype. The rearrangement joins TRBV24-1 to TRBJ2-2; D is undetermined. V was pared by 4 bases and J by 4 bases, with 6 bases between. The CDR3 runs 13 residues. CDR1 is KGHDR, CDR2 SFDVKD, per germline. The CDR3 protein is CATSEGFTGELFF. The DNA for the CDR3 is TGTGCCACCAGTGAGGGTTTCACCGGGGAGCTGTTTTTT.

V and J are TRBV12-3 or TRBV12-4 and TRBJ1-1, with D unresolved. V was shortened by 3 bases and J by 6 bases, with 11 bases between the two germline ends. The CDR3 extends over 13 amino acids. CDR3 amino acids: CASSLLGRAEAFF. CDR3 bases: TGTGCCAGCAGTTTGTTGGGCCGCGCTGAAGCTTTCTTT.

The chain couples TRBV5-6 to TRBJ1-2; D ambiguous. The CDR3 consists of 14 residues. Trimming left V 4 bases short and J 0 bases short, with 10 bases between. The V gene's germline CDR1 is SGHDT and CDR2 YYEEEE. CDR3 residues: CASSLGFSNYGYTF. The CDR3 DNA reads TGTGCCAGCAGCCTAGGATTCTCTAACTATGGCTACACCTTC.

V and J are TRBV5-4 and TRBJ2-3, with 10 bases aligning to TRBD2. Trimming removed 5 bases from V and 3 bases from J; junction bases left unmatched: 3. The germline V gene has CDR1 SGHNT and CDR2 YYREEE (reference sequence). CDR3 size: 14 residues. CDR3 protein: CASRPTSGTDTQYF. In DNA form, the CDR3 reads TGTGCCAGCAGACCGACTAGCGGGACAGATACGCAGTATTTT.

The chain couples TRBV15 to TRBJ2-3; 11 bases fit TRBD2. The germline gives CDR1 LNHNV, CDR2 YYDKDF (reference sequence). J was trimmed by 5 bases and V by 0 bases; bases with no gene match: 10. This CDR3 spans 18 amino acids. CDR3 residues: CATSRDIPSGGPLDTQYF. DNA of the CDR3: TGTGCCACCAGCAGAGATATCCCTAGCGGGGGGCCGTTAGATACGCAGTATTTT. Looking up the rest from reference TRBV15 and TRBJ2-3 gives the full variable domain: DAMVIQNPRYQVTQFGKPVTLSCSQTLNHNVMYWYQQKSSQAPKLLFHYYDKDFNNEADTPDNFQSRRPNTSFCFLDIRSPGLGDTAMYLCATSRDIPSGGPLDTQYFGPGTRLTVL.

In this sample, this clonotype turned up many times. The rearrangement links TRBV29-1 to TRBJ2-1, with 10 bases fitting TRBD1. Germline CDR1 and CDR2: SQVTM and ANQGSEA. J gave up 8 bases and V 7 bases, and 8 bases lay outside the gene matches. The CDR3 is made up of 13 amino acids. The CDR3 DNA sequence: TGCAGCGCTCTCCGGGACAGGGGCCATGAGCAGTTCTTC. Translation: CSALRDRGHEQFF.

The V call is TRBV12-3 or TRBV12-4, the J call TRBJ2-5; 10 nucleotides agree with TRBD2. After removal of 1 base from V and 2 bases from J, the junction contained 4 bases not matched to a gene. The length of the CDR3 is 16 residues. Written as DNA, the CDR3 is TGTGCCAGCAGTTTAGGTCCTAGCGGGGGACAAGAGACCCAGTACTTC. Translated: CASSLGPSGGQETQYF.

This clonotype has a count of ten or more. The CDR3 DNA reads as TGTGCCAGCAGACGACAGGGGATTGTCCAAGAGACCCAGTACTTC. This translates into CASRRQGIVQETQYF. The chain is built from TRBV2 and TRBJ2-5; 8 bases agree with TRBD1. The J segment lost 1 base and the V segment lost 6 bases, leaving 7 bases of the junction unmatched. Germline CDR1 SNHLY, CDR2 FYNNEI. The CDR3 runs to 15 residues. The full variable domain, in which reference TRBV2 and TRBJ2-5 provide the parts outside the CDR3, is EPEVTQTPSHQVTQMGQEVILRCVPISNHLYFYWYRQILGQKVEFLVSFYNNEISEKSEIFDDQFSVERPDGSNFTLKIRSTKLEDSAMYFCASRRQGIVQETQYFGPGTRLLVL.

This clonotype has a handful of counts. V and J are TRBV6-5 and TRBJ2-1, with D possibly being TRBD1 or TRBD2 (5 bases each). V lost 7 bases to trimming and J lost 4 bases, with 11 bases between them. CDR1 is MNHEY, CDR2 SVGAGI, per germline. There are 13 residues in the CDR3. The CDR3 reads CASTRGEYNEQFF. The CDR3 region has the DNA TGTGCCAGCACGAGGGGCGAATACAATGAGCAGTTCTTC.

The chain links TRBV6-5 to TRBJ1-5, with D uncertain. The V gene's germline CDR1 is MNHEY and CDR2 SVGAGI. This CDR3 comprises 16 residues. V shed 0 bases and J shed 0 bases, with 9 bases lying between them. The CDR3 DNA reads TGTGCCAGCAGTTACTCAGGTCAGAATAGCAATCAGCCCCAGCATTTT. It translates to CASSYSGQNSNQPQHF.

The J gene is TRBJ2-2, the V gene TRBV24-1; TRBD1 aligns across 7 bases. V dropped 4 bases and J dropped 1; count of bases not matched to a gene: 2. Per germline, CDR1 KGHDR and CDR2 SFDVKD. This CDR3 has 15 amino acids. The CDR3 region is CATSDWTGNTGELFF. CDR3 sequence (DNA): TGTGCCACCAGTGACTGGACAGGGAACACCGGGGAGCTGTTTTTT.

This clonotype was found many times. V gene TRBV24-1 combines with J gene TRBJ2-3, with 8 positions matching TRBD2. The length of the CDR3 is 15 residues. Germline V gene lookup returns CDR1 KGHDR and CDR2 SFDVKD. V lost 6 bases to trimming and J lost 6 bases; unmatched junction nucleotides: 10. The CDR3 sequence is CATSYAGLGTDTQYF. CDR3 DNA sequence: TGTGCCACCAGTTATGCGGGACTAGGGACGGATACGCAGTATTTT.

V gene TRBV24-1 combines with J gene TRBJ2-3; 13 bases are a match to TRBD2. Germline CDR1 reads KGHDR; CDR2 reads SFDVKD. The CDR3 is 16 amino acids. The trim removed 8 bases at V and 7 bases at J, leaving 11 bases unmatched. CDR3 sequence (DNA): TGTGCCACCATGTCCACCGCCGGGACTAGCGGGAATACGCAGTATTTT. This gives the protein CATMSTAGTSGNTQYF.

The chain employs TRBV4-3 and TRBJ2-7; tentatively, D is TRBD1 or TRBD2 (5 bases each). V lost 4 bases to trimming and J lost 7 bases, with 17 bases between them. CDR1 and CDR2 from the germline V gene are LGHNA and YSLEER. The CDR3 spans 14 residues. CDR3 bases: TGCGCCAGCAGCCGTGGACACGGCTCGGGGGAGCAGTACTTC. Its protein is CASSRGHGSGEQYF.

The chain carries TRBV4-3 and TRBJ2-6; D remains ambiguous. Between the trimmed V and J ends, which lost 0 bases and 0 bases, there was a span of 12 bases. There are 18 residues in the CDR3. Germline values: CDR1 LGHNA, CDR2 YSLEER. CDR3 amino acids: CASSQDLVPTSGANVLTF. The CDR3 DNA is TGCGCCAGCAGCCAAGATCTTGTACCGACCTCTGGGGCCAACGTCCTGACTTTC.

This clonotype was recorded a few times. The chain couples TRBV29-1 to TRBJ1-2; 10 nucleotides line up with TRBD1. V trimming: 6 bases; J trimming: 6 bases; junction bases outside the gene matches: 7. The CDR3 has 13 residues. Germline loops: CDR1 SQVTM, CDR2 ANQGSEA. The CDR3 DNA follows: TGCAGCGTCCTCGGGACAGGGGTCCATGGCTACACCTTC. Its protein is CSVLGTGVHGYTF.

The gene calls are TRBV24-1 and TRBJ2-3; possible D gene TRBD2, 6 bases. Trimming removed 5 bases from V and 2 bases from J, with 22 bases in between. CDR3 length: 18 amino acids. The germline gives CDR1 KGHDR, CDR2 SFDVKD. The DNA of the CDR3 is TGTGCCACCAGTGGGGAGGTTACCGGGGTCCCATACACAGATACGCAGTATTTT. Translated, it gives CATSGEVTGVPYTDTQYF.

The chain links TRBV20-1 to TRBJ2-5; no reliable D call. The CDR3 covers 13 residues. Germline loops: CDR1 DFQATT, CDR2 SNEGSKA (reference sequence). V was cut by 2 bases and J by 5 bases, with 12 bases left in between. The CDR3 region has the DNA TGCAGTGCTAGAATCTTCGGGTGGGAGACCCAGTACTTC. Translating it yields CSARIFGWETQYF.

This chain uses TRBV10-3 with TRBJ2-1; 10 bases are shared with TRBD1. Per germline, CDR1 ENHRY and CDR2 SYGVKD. V dropped 10 bases and J dropped 9; count of bases not matched to a gene: 27. The CDR3 sequence is 19 residues long. CDR3 amino acids: CATIGSVSLWGQGIGEQFF. The CDR3 region has the DNA TGTGCCACCATCGGGTCCGTTTCATTATGGGGACAGGGGATCGGTGAGCAGTTCTTC.

The gene calls are TRBV20-1 and TRBJ1-1; 8 bases are shared with TRBD1. Germline V CDR1 and CDR2: DFQATT, SNEGSKA (reference sequence). V lost 3 bases to trimming and J lost 1 base; unmatched junction nucleotides: 10. CDR3 length equals 16 residues. Written as DNA, the CDR3 is TGCAGTGCTAGCGGGGGAGGACAGGGTTGGAACACTGAAGCTTTCTTT. Protein: CSASGGGQGWNTEAFF.

In this sample, this clonotype turned up many times. The chain carries TRBV5-5 and TRBJ1-5; 8 bases match TRBD1. With V trimmed by 0 bases and J by 5 bases, 7 bases remained unmatched. CDR3 size: 16 residues. Germline V gives CDR1 SGHKS, CDR2 YYEKEE (reference sequence). CDR3 sequence reads: CASSLDDRGVDQPQHF. The DNA for the CDR3 is TGTGCCAGCAGCTTGGATGACAGGGGTGTCGATCAGCCCCAGCATTTT.

The sample holds a few counts of this clonotype. V and J are TRBV30 and TRBJ2-2; unclear D gene. With 0 bases removed from V and 5 bases from J, the gap between germline ends came to 7 bases. Germline V gives CDR1 GTSNPN, CDR2 SVGIG (reference sequence). The CDR3 spans 13 residues. The CDR3 region is CAWSVRRTGELFF. CDR3 nucleotide sequence: TGTGCCTGGAGTGTACGTAGGACCGGGGAGCTGTTTTTT.